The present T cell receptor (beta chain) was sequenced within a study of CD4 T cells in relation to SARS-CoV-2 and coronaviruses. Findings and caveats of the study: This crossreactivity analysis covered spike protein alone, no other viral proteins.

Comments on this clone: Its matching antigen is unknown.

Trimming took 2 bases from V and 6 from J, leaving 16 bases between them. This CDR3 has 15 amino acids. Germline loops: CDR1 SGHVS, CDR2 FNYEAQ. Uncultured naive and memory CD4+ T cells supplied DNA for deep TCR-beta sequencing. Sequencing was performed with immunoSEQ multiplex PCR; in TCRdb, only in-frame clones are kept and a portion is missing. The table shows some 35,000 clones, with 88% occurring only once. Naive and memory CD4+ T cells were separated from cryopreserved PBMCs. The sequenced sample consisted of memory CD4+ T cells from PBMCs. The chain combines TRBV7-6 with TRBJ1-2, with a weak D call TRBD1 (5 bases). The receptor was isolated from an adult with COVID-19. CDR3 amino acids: CASSLSPGSGNGYTF. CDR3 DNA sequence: TGTGCCAGCAGCTTAAGTCCAGGGAGCGGTAATGGCTACACCTTC.